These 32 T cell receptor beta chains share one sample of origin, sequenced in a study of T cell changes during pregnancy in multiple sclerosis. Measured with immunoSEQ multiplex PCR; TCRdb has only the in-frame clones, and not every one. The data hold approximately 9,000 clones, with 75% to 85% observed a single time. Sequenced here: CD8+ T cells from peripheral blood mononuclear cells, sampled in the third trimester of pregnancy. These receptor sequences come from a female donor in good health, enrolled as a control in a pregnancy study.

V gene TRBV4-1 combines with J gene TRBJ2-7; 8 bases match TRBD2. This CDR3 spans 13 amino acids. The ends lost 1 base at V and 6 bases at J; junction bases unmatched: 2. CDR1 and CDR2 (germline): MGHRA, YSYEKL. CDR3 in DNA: TGCGCCAGCAGCCAAGTAGCGGGGACCGAGCAGTACTTC. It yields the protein CASSQVAGTEQYF.

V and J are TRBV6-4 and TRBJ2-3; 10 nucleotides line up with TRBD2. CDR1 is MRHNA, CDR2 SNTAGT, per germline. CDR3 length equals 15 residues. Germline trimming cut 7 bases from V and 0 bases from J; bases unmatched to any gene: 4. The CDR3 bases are TGTGCCAGCAAAACGGGACTAGCGAGCACAGATACGCAGTATTTT. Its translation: CASKTGLASTDTQYF.

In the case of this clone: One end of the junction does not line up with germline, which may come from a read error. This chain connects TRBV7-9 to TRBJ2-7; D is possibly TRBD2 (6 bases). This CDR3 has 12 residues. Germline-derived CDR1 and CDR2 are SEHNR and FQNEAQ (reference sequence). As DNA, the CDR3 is TGTGCCAGCAGCTTAGCTGCGGGACGGCCGGACTTC. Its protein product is CASSLAAGRPDF. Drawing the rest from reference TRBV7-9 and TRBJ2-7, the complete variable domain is DTGVSQNPRHKITKRGQNVTFRCDPISEHNRLYWYRQTLGQGPEFLTYFQNEAQLEKSRLLSDRFSAERPKGSFSTLEIQRTEQGDSAMYLCASSLAAGRPDFGPGTRLTVT.

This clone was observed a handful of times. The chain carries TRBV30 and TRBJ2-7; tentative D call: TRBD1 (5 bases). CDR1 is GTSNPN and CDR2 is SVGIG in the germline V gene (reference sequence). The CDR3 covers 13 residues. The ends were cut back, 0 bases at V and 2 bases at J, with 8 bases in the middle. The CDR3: CAWSVQEPYEQYF. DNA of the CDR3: TGTGCCTGGAGTGTACAGGAGCCCTACGAGCAGTACTTC.

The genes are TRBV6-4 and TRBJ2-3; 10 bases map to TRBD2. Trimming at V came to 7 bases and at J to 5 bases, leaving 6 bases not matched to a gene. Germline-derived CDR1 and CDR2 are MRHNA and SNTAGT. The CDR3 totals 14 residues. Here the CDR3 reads CASKEQREGDTQYF. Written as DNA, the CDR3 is TGTGCCAGCAAGGAGCAGCGGGAGGGAGATACGCAGTATTTT.

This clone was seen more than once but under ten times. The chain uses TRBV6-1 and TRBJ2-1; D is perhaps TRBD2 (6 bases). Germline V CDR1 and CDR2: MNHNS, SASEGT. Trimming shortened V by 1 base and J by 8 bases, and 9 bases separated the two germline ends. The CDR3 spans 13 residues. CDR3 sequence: CASSEGGTDEQFF. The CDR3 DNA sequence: TGTGCCAGCAGTGAAGGCGGGACGGATGAGCAGTTCTTC.

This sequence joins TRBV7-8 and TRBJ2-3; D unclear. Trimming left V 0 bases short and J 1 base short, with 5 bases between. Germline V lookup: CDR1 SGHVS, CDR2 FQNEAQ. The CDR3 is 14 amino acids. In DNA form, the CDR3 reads TGTGCCAGCAGCTTAGCGGTAGGCACAGATACGCAGTATTTT. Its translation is CASSLAVGTDTQYF.

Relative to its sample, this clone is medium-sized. The CDR3 loop reads CASRSPIGGARDRGEQFF. CDR3 sequence (DNA): TGCGCCAGCAGGAGCCCGATAGGGGGGGCGCGGGACCGCGGTGAGCAGTTCTTC. The rearrangement links TRBV5-1 to TRBJ2-1; tentatively, D is TRBD2 (7 bases). The CDR3 has 18 amino acids. Between the trimmed V and J ends, which lost 5 bases and 9 bases, there was a span of 30 bases. Germline CDR1 and CDR2: SGHRS and YFSETQ.

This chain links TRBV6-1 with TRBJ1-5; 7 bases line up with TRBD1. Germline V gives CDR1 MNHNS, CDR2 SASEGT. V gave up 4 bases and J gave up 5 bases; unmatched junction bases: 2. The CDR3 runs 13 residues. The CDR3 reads CASSGQGHQPQHF. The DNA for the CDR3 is TGTGCCAGCAGTGGACAGGGACATCAGCCCCAGCATTTT.

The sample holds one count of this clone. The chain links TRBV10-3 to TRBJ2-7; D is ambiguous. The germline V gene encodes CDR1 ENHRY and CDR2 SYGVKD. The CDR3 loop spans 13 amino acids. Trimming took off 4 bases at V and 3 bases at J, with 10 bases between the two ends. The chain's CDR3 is CAISGLLHYEQYF. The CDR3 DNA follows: TGTGCCATCAGTGGTCTACTCCACTACGAGCAGTACTTC.

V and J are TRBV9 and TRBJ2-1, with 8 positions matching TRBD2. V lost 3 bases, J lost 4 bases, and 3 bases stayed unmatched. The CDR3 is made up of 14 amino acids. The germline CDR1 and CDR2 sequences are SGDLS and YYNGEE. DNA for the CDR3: TGTGCCAGCAGCGAGGGCGGGGGGTACAATGAGCAGTTCTTC. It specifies CASSEGGGYNEQFF. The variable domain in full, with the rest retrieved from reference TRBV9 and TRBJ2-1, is DSGVTQTPKHLITATGQRVTLRCSPRSGDLSVYWYQQSLDQGLQFLIQYYNGEERAKGNILERFSAQQFPDLHSELNLSSLELGDSALYFCASSEGGGYNEQFFGPGTRLTVL.

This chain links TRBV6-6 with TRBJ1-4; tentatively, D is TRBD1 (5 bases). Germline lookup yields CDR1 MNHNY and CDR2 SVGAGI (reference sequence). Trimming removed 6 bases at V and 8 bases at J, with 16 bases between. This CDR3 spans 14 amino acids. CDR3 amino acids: CASSQGAESEKLFF. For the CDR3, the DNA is TGTGCCAGCAGCCAGGGTGCGGAGTCGGAAAAACTGTTTTTT.

CDR3 protein: CASSDLRYEQYF. In DNA form, the CDR3 reads TGTGCCAGCAGTGACCTTCGGTACGAGCAGTACTTC. This chain links TRBV2 with TRBJ2-7; D not resolved. Germline V gives CDR1 SNHLY, CDR2 FYNNEI. Trimming left V 3 bases short and J 4 bases short, with 7 bases between. The CDR3 runs to 12 residues.

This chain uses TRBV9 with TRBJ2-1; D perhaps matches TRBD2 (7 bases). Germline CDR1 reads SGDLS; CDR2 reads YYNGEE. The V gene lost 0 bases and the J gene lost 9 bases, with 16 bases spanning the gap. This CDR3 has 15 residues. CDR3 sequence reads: CASSVVEGGGAEQFF. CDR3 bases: TGTGCCAGCAGCGTAGTAGAAGGGGGGGGTGCTGAGCAGTTCTTC.

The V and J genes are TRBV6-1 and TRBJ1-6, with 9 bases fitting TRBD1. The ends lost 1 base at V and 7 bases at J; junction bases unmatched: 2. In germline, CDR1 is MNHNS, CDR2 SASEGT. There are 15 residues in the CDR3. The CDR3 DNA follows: TGTGCCAGCAGTGAAGGGGACAGGGTAAATTCACCCCTCCACTTT. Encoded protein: CASSEGDRVNSPLHF.

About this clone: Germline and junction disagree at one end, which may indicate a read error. As DNA, the CDR3 is TGCGCGCGTGCGGGTCTAACCAATGAGCAGTTCTTC. It is translated as CARAGLTNEQFF. The genes are TRBV30 and TRBJ2-1, with a possible D match to TRBD2 (5 bases). Germline-derived CDR1 and CDR2 are GTSNPN and SVGIG (reference sequence). The CDR3 is 12 residues long.

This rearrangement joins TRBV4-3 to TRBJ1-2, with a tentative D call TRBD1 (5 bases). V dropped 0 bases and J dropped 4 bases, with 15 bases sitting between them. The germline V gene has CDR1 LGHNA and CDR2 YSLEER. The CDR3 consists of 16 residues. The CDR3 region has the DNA TGCGCCAGCAGCCAAGATCGAACAGGAGTCATCTATGGCTACACCTTC. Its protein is CASSQDRTGVIYGYTF.

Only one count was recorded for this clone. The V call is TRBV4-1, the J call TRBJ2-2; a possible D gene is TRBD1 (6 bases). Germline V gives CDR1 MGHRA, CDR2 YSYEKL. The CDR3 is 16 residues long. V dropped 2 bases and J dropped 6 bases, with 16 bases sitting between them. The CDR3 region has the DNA TGCGCCAGCAGCCAAAGACAGGCTCCGTTGGCCGGGGAGCTGTTTTTT. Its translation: CASSQRQAPLAGELFF.

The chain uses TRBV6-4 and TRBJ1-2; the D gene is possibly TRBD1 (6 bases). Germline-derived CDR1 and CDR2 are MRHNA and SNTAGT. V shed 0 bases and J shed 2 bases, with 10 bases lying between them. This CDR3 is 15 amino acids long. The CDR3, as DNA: TGTGCCAGCAGTGACTCGACAGGACCCAACTATGGCTACACCTTC. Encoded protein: CASSDSTGPNYGYTF.

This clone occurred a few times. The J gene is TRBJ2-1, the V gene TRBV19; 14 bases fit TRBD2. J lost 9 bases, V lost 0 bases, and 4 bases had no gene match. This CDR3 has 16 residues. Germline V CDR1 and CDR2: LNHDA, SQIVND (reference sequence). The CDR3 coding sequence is TGTGCCAGTAGTATAGAAACCGGGACTAGCGGGGGTGAGCAGTTCTTC. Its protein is CASSIETGTSGGEQFF.

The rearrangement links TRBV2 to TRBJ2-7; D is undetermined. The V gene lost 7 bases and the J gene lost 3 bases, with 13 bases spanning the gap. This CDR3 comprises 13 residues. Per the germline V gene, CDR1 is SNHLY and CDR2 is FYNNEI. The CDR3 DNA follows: TGTGCCAGCATAAGCGTCCCCTTCTACGAGCAGTACTTC. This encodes CASISVPFYEQYF.

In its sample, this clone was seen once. This chain's CDR3 is CASSSRGVAVTYEQYF. The CDR3 DNA follows: TGTGCCAGCAGCTCCCGGGGCGTAGCGGTAACCTACGAGCAGTACTTC. This sequence joins TRBV5-6 and TRBJ2-7; tentative D call: TRBD2 (6 bases). Trimming took 3 bases from V and 2 from J, leaving 18 bases between them. The CDR3 runs to 16 residues. CDR1 and CDR2 (germline): SGHDT, YYEEEE.

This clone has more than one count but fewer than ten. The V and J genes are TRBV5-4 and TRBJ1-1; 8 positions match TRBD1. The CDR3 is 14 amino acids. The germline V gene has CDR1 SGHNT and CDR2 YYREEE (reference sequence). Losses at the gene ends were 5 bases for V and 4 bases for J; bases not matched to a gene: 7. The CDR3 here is CASRTDRAGTEAFF. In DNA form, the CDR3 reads TGTGCCAGCAGGACGGACAGGGCTGGCACTGAAGCTTTCTTT.

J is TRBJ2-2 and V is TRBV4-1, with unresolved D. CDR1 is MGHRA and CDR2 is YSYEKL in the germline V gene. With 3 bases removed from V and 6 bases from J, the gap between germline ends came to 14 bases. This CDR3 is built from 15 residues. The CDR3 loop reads CASSHGGRVSGELFF. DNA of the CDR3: TGCGCCAGCAGCCATGGTGGTAGAGTATCCGGGGAGCTGTTTTTT.

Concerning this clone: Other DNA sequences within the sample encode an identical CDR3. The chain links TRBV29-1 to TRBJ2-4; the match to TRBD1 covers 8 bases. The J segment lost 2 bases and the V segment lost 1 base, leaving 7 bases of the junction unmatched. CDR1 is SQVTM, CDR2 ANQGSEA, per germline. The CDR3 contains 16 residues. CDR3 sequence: CSVEAGDRSTKNIQYF. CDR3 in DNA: TGCAGCGTTGAAGCGGGGGACAGGTCGACCAAAAACATTCAGTACTTC.

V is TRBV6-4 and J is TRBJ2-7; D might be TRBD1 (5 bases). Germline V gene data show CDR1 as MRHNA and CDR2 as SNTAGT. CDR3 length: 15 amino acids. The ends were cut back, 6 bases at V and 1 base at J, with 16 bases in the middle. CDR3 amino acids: CASRDNALRSYEQYF. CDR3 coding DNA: TGTGCCAGCAGGGACAACGCTCTCCGGTCCTACGAGCAGTACTTC.

For the CDR3, the DNA is TGTGCCATCAGGACACAGGGGGGGAACGACGACGAGCAGTACTTC. Encoded protein: CAIRTQGGNDDEQYF. The chain has TRBV10-3 and TRBJ2-5; a weak D match, TRBD1 (8 bases). The better agreement between TRBJ2-7 and the DNA end casts doubt on the J call. CDR1 is ENHRY, CDR2 SYGVKD, per germline. The CDR3 covers 15 residues.

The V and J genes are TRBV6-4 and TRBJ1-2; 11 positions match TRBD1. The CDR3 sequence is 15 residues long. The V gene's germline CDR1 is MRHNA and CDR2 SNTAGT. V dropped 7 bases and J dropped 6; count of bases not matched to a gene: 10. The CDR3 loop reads CASNRRDRGDDGYTF. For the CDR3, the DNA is TGTGCCAGCAACAGACGGGACAGGGGGGACGATGGCTACACCTTC.

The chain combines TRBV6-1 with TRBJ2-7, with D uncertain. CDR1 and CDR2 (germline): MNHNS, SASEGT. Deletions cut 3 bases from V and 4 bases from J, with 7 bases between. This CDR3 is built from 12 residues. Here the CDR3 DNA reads TGTGCCAGCAGTGAGCACGGTTACGAGCAGTACTTC. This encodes CASSEHGYEQYF.

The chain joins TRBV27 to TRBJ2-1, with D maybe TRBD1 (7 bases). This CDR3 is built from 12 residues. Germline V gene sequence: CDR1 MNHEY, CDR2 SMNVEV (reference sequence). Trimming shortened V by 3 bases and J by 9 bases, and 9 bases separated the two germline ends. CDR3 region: CASSFQGGEQFF. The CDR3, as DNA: TGTGCCAGCAGTTTCCAGGGGGGTGAGCAGTTCTTC.

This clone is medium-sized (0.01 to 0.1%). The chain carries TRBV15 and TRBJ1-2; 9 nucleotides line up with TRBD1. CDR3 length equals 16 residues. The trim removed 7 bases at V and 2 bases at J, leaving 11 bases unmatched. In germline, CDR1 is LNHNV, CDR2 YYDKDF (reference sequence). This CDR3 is CATTNKGQGQNYGYTF. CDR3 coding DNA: TGTGCCACCACCAATAAGGGACAGGGCCAAAACTATGGCTACACCTTC.

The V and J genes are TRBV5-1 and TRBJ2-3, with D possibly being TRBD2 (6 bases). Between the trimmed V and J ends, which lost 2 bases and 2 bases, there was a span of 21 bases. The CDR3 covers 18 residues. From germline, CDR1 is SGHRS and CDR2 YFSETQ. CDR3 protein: CASSLTPRGRGLTDTQYF. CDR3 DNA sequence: TGCGCCAGCAGCTTAACCCCCCGTGGGCGGGGCCTCACAGATACGCAGTATTTT.